This T cell receptor (beta chain) was documented in a study of CD8 T cells in Susac syndrome. The overall study: Blood was drawn from Susac syndrome patients while they were therapy-naive, on corticosteroids, or on intravenous immunoglobulin alone.

The germline V gene has CDR1 MGHRA and CDR2 YSYEKL. Between the trimmed V and J ends, which lost 0 bases and 2 bases, there was a span of 11 bases. The CDR3 totals 16 residues. From blood CD8+ and CD4+ T cells, TCR beta sequences were generated. Patients with Susac syndrome showed fulfilment of recently defined diagnostic criteria for definite or probable disease. When the RNA was reverse transcribed, random hexamers were used with an input of about 0.45 to 1 ug. Using its own MiXCR run on the immunoSEQ multiplex PCR reads, TCRdb lists one record per CDR3 protein. The table has 200,000 to 250,000 distinct CDR3 sequences, about 94% seen once.

V and J are TRBV4-1 and TRBJ1-3; D ambiguous. The TCR originated in a human donor with Susac syndrome. Sample: CD4+ T cells from PBMCs. The CDR3 protein is CASSQDHGGTGNTIYF. The DNA of the CDR3 is TGCGCCAGCAGCCAAGATCACGGCGGAACTGGAAACACCATATATTTT.